One and the same sample provided the 3 T cell receptor beta chains below, sequenced in a study of shared clonotypes between healthy human individuals. TCRdb keeps only in-frame clones here, not all; method: immunoSEQ multiplex PCR. The sample contains about 1.1 million clones, approximately 80% of which appear only once. Source material: memory CD4+ T cells from PBMCs. As for subset: CD45RA-negative fraction. The receptors here all came from a man aged 18 to 30 in good health. Some clones in this sample may be carry-over from other donors' samples.

CDR3 protein: CASSLQQGVYGYTF. CDR3 DNA: TGCGCCAGCAGCTTACAACAGGGTGTCTATGGCTACACCTTC. The J gene is TRBJ1-2, the V gene TRBV5-1, with TRBD1 as a possible D gene (6 bases). This CDR3 spans 14 amino acids. V shed 2 bases and J shed 4 bases, with 12 bases lying between them. CDR1 and CDR2 (germline): SGHRS, YFSETQ.

This chain joins TRBV4-2 and TRBJ1-2; D unresolved. Germline lookup yields CDR1 LGHNA and CDR2 YNFKEQ. The CDR3 loop spans 12 amino acids. Trimming left V 4 bases short and J 4 bases short, with 7 bases between. The CDR3 reads CASSLETYGYTF. CDR3 in DNA: TGTGCCAGCAGCCTAGAAACCTATGGCTACACCTTC.

This clone has a count of ten or more. The chain couples TRBV30 to TRBJ1-1; no reliable D call. The CDR3 contains 11 residues. Trimming pared 1 base from V and 6 bases from J, leaving 6 bases between. The germline V gene encodes CDR1 GTSNPN and CDR2 SVGIG (reference sequence). CDR3 sequence: CAWSGAPEAFF. The CDR3 DNA sequence: TGTGCCTGGAGTGGTGCCCCTGAAGCTTTCTTT. The full variable domain, with the rest looked up from reference TRBV30 and TRBJ1-1, is SQTIHQWPATLVQPVGSPLSLECTVEGTSNPNLYWYRQAAGRGLQLLFYSVGIGQISSEVPQNLSASRPQDRQFILSSKKLLLSDSGFYLCAWSGAPEAFFGQGTRLTVV.